This T cell receptor beta chain stems from a study of shared clonotypes between healthy human individuals. Trimming shortened V by 1 base and J by 7 bases, and 13 bases separated the two germline ends. The CDR3 contains 15 residues. Per germline, CDR1 ENHRY and CDR2 SYGVKD. Generated by immunoSEQ multiplex PCR, the TCRdb table keeps only in-frame clones and is missing some. The sample contains approximately 2.5 million clones, more than 85% of which appear only once. Donors were healthy HIV-negative adults without recently reported acute infections or vaccinations. The material sequenced was naive CD4+ T cells from PBMCs. Subset in this sample: CD45RA+ positively selected. This sequence originates from a man aged 18-30 years in good health. Some clones in this sample may be carry-over from other donors' samples. The chain is built from TRBV10-3 and TRBJ2-2; D is perhaps TRBD1 (7 bases). In DNA, the CDR3 is TGTGCCATCAGTGAGTGGAGGGGGCAGGACGGGGAGCTGTTTTTT. It is translated as CAISEWRGQDGELFF.